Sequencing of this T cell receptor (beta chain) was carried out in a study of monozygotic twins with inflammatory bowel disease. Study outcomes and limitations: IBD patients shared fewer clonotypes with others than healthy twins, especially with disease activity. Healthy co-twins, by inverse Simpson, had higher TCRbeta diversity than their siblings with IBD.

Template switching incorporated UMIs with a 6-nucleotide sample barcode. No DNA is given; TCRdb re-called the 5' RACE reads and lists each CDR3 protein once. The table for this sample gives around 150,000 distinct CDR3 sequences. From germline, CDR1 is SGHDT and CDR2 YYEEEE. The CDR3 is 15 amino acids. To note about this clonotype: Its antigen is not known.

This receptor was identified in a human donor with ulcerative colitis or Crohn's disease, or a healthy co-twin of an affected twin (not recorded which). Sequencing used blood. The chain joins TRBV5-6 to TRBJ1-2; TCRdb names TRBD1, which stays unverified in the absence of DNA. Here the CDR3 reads CASSLADWTGGGYTF.